A single sample is the source of the 14 T cell receptor beta chains below, sequenced in a study of blood T cell repertoires in COVID-19. Data came from immunoSEQ multiplex PCR; TCRdb stores just in-frame clones and leaves some out. The table has roughly 190,000 clones, approximately 80% seen once. Sequencing was carried out using peripheral blood. Receptors were obtained from a human donor in a cohort sampled during active COVID-19.

The chain has TRBV28 and TRBJ2-7; TRBD2 matches at 7 bases. This CDR3 has 16 residues. V shed 4 bases, J shed 3 bases, and the junction held 12 bases outside the gene matches. CDR1 is MDHEN, CDR2 SYDVKM, per germline. In nucleotides, the CDR3 is TGTGCCAGCAGTTCTAGCGGCAGTCAGCTATTCTACGAGCAGTACTTC. Its translation: CASSSSGSQLFYEQYF.

V is TRBV19 and J is TRBJ1-5; TRBD1 is a possible D gene (5 bases). CDR1 LNHDA and CDR2 SQIVND come from the germline V gene (reference sequence). The CDR3 totals 17 residues. Trimming took 2 bases from V and 0 from J, leaving 14 bases between them. The CDR3: CASSILGQQNSNQPQHF. CDR3 in DNA: TGTGCCAGTAGTATATTGGGGCAGCAAAATAGCAATCAGCCCCAGCATTTT.

This sequence joins TRBV11-1 and TRBJ2-1, with TRBD2 matching 14 bases. Germline CDR1 reads SGHAT; CDR2 reads FQDESV (reference sequence). Unmatched junction bases numbered 2, after V lost 5 bases and J lost 5 bases. This CDR3 spans 15 amino acids. The CDR3 spells CASSRGLAGDNEQFF. DNA of the CDR3: TGTGCCAGCAGCCGGGGACTAGCGGGGGACAATGAGCAGTTCTTC.

The J gene is TRBJ2-3, the V gene TRBV2; D might be TRBD2 (7 bases). Between the trimmed V and J ends, which lost 6 bases and 6 bases, there was a span of 22 bases. CDR1 SNHLY and CDR2 FYNNEI come from the germline V gene. CDR3 size: 16 residues. The CDR3 nucleotides read TGTGCCAGCAGCCCAGGGGTGGGAGGGCCTTCGGATACGCAGTATTTT. Translating gives CASSPGVGGPSDTQYF.

The chain carries TRBV11-2 and TRBJ2-2, with 7 bases that match TRBD1. Per germline, CDR1 SGHAT and CDR2 FQNNGV. The CDR3 runs to 15 residues. V was pared by 8 bases and J by 5 bases, with 11 bases of the junction left unmatched. The CDR3 coding sequence is TGTGCCAGCGGAAACAGGGGCAGTGGTACCGGGGAGCTGTTTTTT. Residues: CASGNRGSGTGELFF.

The chain recombines TRBV6-6 with TRBJ2-5; TRBD2 might be the D (5 bases). The CDR3 runs to 14 residues. V was cut by 5 bases and J by 5 bases, with 15 bases left in between. The germline gives CDR1 MNHNY, CDR2 SVGAGI (reference sequence). In DNA, the CDR3 is TGTGCCAGCAGTGCGTTAGGAGGTGGGGAGACCCAGTACTTC. It specifies CASSALGGGETQYF.

This chain uses TRBV11-2 with TRBJ1-3; D is unresolved. The V and J ends lost 0 bases and 3 bases respectively, with 12 bases between them. The germline CDR1 and CDR2 sequences are SGHAT and FQNNGV. The CDR3 covers 16 residues. The CDR3 bases are TGTGCCAGCAGCTTAGACCCGGGAACGCGTGGAAACACCATATATTTT. It specifies CASSLDPGTRGNTIYF.

This clone has a handful of counts. This sequence joins TRBV7-2 and TRBJ2-1; a weak D match, TRBD2 (5 bases). This CDR3 comprises 13 residues. V was trimmed by 1 base and J by 7 bases, leaving 8 bases between them. Germline-derived CDR1 and CDR2 are SGHTA and FQGNSA. Here the CDR3 reads CASSLGRLNEQFF. The CDR3 nucleotides are TGTGCCAGCAGCTTAGGGAGGTTAAATGAGCAGTTCTTC.

The rearrangement uses TRBV5-1 and TRBJ1-1; TRBD1 aligns across 8 bases. Germline loops: CDR1 SGHRS, CDR2 YFSETQ. CDR3 length: 15 residues. V dropped 7 bases and J dropped 0; count of bases not matched to a gene: 8. This CDR3 reads CASGEDRAMNTEAFF. The DNA for the CDR3 is TGCGCCAGCGGCGAGGACAGGGCCATGAACACTGAAGCTTTCTTT.

V is TRBV13 and J is TRBJ2-1; TRBD2 is a possible D gene (5 bases). Trimming removed 0 bases at V and 3 bases at J, with 9 bases between. The CDR3 loop spans 15 amino acids. Germline V gene lookup returns CDR1 PRHDT and CDR2 FYEKMQ (reference sequence). The CDR3 is CASSLGGGYYNEQFF. DNA of the CDR3: TGTGCCAGCAGCTTAGGCGGAGGCTACTACAATGAGCAGTTCTTC.

This chain links TRBV2 with TRBJ2-5, with D perhaps TRBD2 (5 bases). This CDR3 is 12 amino acids long. V was cut by 8 bases and J by 4 bases, with 11 bases left in between. The germline CDR1 and CDR2 sequences are SNHLY and FYNNEI. As DNA, the CDR3 is TGTGCCAGCTCGAGAGGGCTAGAGACCCAGTACTTC. It is translated as CASSRGLETQYF.

Note on this clone: This CDR3 is also generated by other DNA sequences in the sample. The rearrangement uses TRBV18 and TRBJ2-2; tentative D call: TRBD2 (6 bases). V was pared by 1 base and J by 6 bases, with 6 bases between. The CDR3 runs to 13 residues. The germline V gene has CDR1 KGHSH and CDR2 LQKENI. CDR3 in amino acids: CASSPREAGELFF. The CDR3 bases are TGTGCCAGCTCACCACGGGAGGCCGGGGAGCTGTTTTTT.

This clone was detected once. The rearrangement uses TRBV15 and TRBJ1-2; D may be TRBD1 (6 bases). There are 14 residues in the CDR3. Germline V lookup: CDR1 LNHNV, CDR2 YYDKDF (reference sequence). With 2 bases removed from V and 8 bases from J, the gap between germline ends came to 15 bases. The CDR3, as DNA: TGTGCCACCAGCAGACCTGGACAGCAAGGAGGCTACACCTTC. As protein: CATSRPGQQGGYTF.

This chain links TRBV3-1 (or the pseudogene TRBV3-2) with TRBJ2-3; 9 nucleotides match TRBD1. CDR1 and CDR2 from the germline V gene are LGHDT and YNNKEL (reference sequence). This CDR3 comprises 16 residues. Trimming removed 0 bases from V and 8 bases from J; junction bases left unmatched: 9. CDR3 DNA sequence: TGTGCCAGCAGCCAAGACGGGACAGGGAGGAGGGGTACGCAGTATTTT. Amino acid sequence: CASSQDGTGRRGTQYF.